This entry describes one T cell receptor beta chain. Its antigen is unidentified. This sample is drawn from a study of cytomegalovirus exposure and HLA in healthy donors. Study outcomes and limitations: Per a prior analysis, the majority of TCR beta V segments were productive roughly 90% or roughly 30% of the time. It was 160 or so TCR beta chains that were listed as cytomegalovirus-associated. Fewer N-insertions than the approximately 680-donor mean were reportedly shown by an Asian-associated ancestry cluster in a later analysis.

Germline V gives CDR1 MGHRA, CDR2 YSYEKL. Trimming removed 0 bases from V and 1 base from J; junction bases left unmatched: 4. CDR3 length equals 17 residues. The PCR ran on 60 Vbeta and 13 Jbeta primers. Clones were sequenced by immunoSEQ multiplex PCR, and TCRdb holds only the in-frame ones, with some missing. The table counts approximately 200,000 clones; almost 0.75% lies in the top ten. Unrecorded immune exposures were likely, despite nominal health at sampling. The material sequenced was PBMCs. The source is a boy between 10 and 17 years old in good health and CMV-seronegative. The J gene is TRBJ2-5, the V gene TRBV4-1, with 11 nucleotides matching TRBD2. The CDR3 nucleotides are TGCGCCAGCAGCCAAGAATCGACTAGCGGGGTCCAAGAGACCCAGTACTTC. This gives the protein CASSQESTSGVQETQYF.